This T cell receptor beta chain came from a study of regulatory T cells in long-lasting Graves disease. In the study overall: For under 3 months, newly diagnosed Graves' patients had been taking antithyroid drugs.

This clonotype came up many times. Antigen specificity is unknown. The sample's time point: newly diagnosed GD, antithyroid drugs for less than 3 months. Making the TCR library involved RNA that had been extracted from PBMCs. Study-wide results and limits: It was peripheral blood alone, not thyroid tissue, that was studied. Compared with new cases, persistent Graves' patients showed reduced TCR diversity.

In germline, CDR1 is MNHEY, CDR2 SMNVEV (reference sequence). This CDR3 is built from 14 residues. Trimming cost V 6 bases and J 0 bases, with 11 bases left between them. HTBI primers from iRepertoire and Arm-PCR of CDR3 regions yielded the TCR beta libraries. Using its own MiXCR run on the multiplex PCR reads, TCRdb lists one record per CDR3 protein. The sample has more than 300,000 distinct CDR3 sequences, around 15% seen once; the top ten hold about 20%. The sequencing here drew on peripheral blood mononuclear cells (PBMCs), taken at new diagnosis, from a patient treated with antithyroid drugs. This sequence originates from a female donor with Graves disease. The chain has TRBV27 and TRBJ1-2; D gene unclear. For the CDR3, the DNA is TGTGCCAGCAGATTTCGAGCTACTAACTATGGCTACACCTTC. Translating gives CASRFRATNYGYTF.